This T cell receptor delta chain was obtained from a study of Vδ1+ human thymocytes. Findings of the study overall: Unlike peripheral blood Vdelta1+ controls, thymic delta-chain sequences included approximately 21% Vdelta2 and few Vdelta3. Thymic TRG and TRD repertoires appeared highly polyclonal, with Gaussian CDR3 length distributions. Unexpected Vdelta2 sequences could cause misinterpretation of bulk repertoire data.

V was clipped by 5 bases and J by 0 bases; unmatched bases: 22. The germline V gene has CDR1 TSWWSYY and CDR2 QGS. The CDR3 has 21 amino acids. Alphabeta T cells were depleted, then CD3+ Vdelta1+ Vdelta2- thymocytes were FACS-sorted. Vdelta1+ thymocyte sorts reached between about 97% and 99.6% purity. The template was reverse-transcribed extracted RNA. Pooled V-gene forward primers with one constant-region reverse primer generated the CDR3 amplicons by multiplex PCR. TCRdb re-called the multiplex PCR reads with CATT. The sample contains over 45,000 delta-chain clones, roughly 16% of which appear only once. Concerning this clone itself: Its antigen remains unidentified.

The sequence came from a girl in the first two years of life who had congenital heart surgery. This chain uses TRDV1 with TRDJ1, with 9 nucleotides matching TRDD3. Material: Vdelta1+ gamma-delta thymocytes from the thymus. This sample's subset: FACS-sorted CD3+ TCRalphabeta- TCRVdelta1+ TCRVdelta2- thymocytes. The CDR3 here is CALGPEGYILGDDRYTDKLIF. The DNA of the CDR3 is TGTGCTCTTGGGCCCGAGGGGTATATACTGGGGGACGACCGGTACACCGATAAACTCATCTTT.